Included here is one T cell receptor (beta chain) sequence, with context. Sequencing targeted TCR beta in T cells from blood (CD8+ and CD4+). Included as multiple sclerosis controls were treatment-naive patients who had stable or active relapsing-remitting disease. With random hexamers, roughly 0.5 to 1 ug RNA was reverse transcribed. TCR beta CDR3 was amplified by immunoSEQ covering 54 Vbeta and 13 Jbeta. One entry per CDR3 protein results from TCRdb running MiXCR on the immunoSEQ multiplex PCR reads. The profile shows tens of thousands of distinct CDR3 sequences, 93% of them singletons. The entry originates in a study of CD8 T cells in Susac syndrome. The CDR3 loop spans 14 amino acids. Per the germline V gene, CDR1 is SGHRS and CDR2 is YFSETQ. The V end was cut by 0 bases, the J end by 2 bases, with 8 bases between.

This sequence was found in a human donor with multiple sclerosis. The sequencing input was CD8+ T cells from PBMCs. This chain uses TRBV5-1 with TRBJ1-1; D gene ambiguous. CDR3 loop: CASSLGLLNTEAFF. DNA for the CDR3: TGCGCCAGCAGCTTGGGTCTCCTAAACACTGAAGCTTTCTTT. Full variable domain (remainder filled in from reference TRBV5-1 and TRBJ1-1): KAGVTQTPRYLIKTRGQQVTLSCSPISGHRSVSWYQQTPGQGLQFLFEYFSETQRNKGNFPGRFSGRQFSNSRSEMNVSTLELGDSALYLCASSLGLLNTEAFFGQGTRLTVV.